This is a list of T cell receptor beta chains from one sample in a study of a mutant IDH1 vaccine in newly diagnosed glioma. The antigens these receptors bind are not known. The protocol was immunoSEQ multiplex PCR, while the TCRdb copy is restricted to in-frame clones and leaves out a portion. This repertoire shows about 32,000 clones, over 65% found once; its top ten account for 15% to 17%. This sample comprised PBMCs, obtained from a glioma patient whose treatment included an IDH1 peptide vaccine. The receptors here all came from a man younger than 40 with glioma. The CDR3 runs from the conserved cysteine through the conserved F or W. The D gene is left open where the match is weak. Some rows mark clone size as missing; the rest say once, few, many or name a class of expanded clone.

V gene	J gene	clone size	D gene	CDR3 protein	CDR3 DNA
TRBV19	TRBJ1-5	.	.	CASSWASGVPYQPQHF	TGTGCCAGTAGCTGGGCCAGCGGTGTGCCCTATCAGCCCCAGCATTTT
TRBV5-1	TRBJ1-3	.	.	CASSVDSGNTIYF	TGCGCCAGCAGCGTCGACTCTGGAAACACCATATATTTT
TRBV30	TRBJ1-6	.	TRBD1	CAWSPGGGSYNSPLHF	TGTGCCTGGAGCCCAGGGGGGGGCTCCTATAATTCACCCCTCCACTTT
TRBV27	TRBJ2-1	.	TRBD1	CASSRQGFGSYNEQFF	TGTGCCAGCAGCAGACAGGGGTTTGGATCCTACAATGAGCAGTTCTTC
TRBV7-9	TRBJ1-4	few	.	CATRGGFGEKLFF	TGTGCCACCCGGGGGGGGTTTGGTGAAAAACTGTTTTTT
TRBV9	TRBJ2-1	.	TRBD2	CASSVGLAGTSYNEQFF	TGTGCCAGCAGCGTAGGTCTAGCGGGAACTTCCTACAATGAGCAGTTCTTC
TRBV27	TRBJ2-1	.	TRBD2	CASSFALSGLAGGNEQFF	TGTGCCAGTAGTTTCGCCCTCTCTGGACTAGCGGGAGGCAATGAGCAGTTCTTC
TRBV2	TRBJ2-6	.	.	CASSVPEAGANVLTF	TGTGCCAGCAGTGTACCTGAAGCTGGGGCCAACGTCCTGACTTTC
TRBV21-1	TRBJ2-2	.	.	CASSKGLAGGPNTGELFF	TGTGCCAGCAGCAAAGGACTAGCGGGAGGGCCCAACACCGGGGAGCTGTTTTTT
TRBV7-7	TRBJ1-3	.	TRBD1	CASSPGTGSGNTIYF	TGTGCCAGCAGCCCGGGGACAGGGAGCGGAAACACCATATATTTT
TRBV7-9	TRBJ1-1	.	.	CASSLEGSRVEAFF	TGTGCCAGCAGCTTAGAAGGATCCAGGGTTGAAGCTTTCTTT
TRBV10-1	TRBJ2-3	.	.	CASSDSGTGADTQYF	TGCGCCAGCAGTGATTCGGGGACCGGCGCAGATACGCAGTATTTT
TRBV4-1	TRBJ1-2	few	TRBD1	CASSQDPPGGAVGYTF	TGCGCCAGCAGCCAAGATCCCCCAGGGGGCGCGGTTGGCTACACCTTC
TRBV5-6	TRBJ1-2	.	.	CASSPGGGVNYGYTF	TGTGCCAGCAGCCCCGGGGGGGGTGTAAACTATGGCTACACCTTC
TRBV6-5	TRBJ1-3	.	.	CASTARTNSGNTIYF	TGTGCCAGCACCGCGCGGACTAACTCTGGAAACACCATATATTTT
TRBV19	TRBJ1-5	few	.	CASSINQGPQHF	TGTGCCAGTAGTATAAACCAAGGGCCCCAGCATTTT
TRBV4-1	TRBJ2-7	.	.	CASSQEWRASYEQYF	TGCGCCAGCAGCCAAGAGTGGCGGGCATCCTACGAGCAGTACTTC
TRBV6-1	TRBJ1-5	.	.	CASGLGQLNQPQHF	TGTGCCAGCGGATTAGGACAGCTGAATCAGCCCCAGCATTTT
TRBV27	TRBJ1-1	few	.	CASSHDRSNTEAFF	TGTGCCAGCAGTCACGACAGGTCGAACACTGAAGCTTTCTTT
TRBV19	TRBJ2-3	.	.	CASSIGWVAASPTPDTQYF	TGTGCCAGTAGTATCGGTTGGGTAGCAGCATCTCCCACCCCAGATACGCAGTATTTT
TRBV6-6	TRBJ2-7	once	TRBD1	CASNPGGEPYEQYF	TGTGCCAGCAATCCAGGGGGCGAGCCCTACGAGCAGTACTTC
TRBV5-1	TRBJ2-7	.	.	CASRPGPYEQYF	TGCGCCAGCCGTCCGGGGCCGTACGAGCAGTACTTC
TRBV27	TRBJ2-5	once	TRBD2	CASSNGTSRRETQYF	TGTGCCAGCAGTAACGGGACTAGCAGGCGGGAGACCCAGTACTTC
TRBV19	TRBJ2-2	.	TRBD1	CASTQGQGANGMGELFF	TGTGCCAGTACACAAGGACAGGGGGCTAATGGGATGGGGGAGCTGTTTTTT
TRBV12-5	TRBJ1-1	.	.	CASTRGTEAFF	TGTGCTAGTACGCGTGGAACTGAAGCTTTCTTT
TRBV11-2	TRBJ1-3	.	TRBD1	CASSLETGGGNTIYF	TGTGCCAGCAGCTTAGAAACAGGGGGTGGAAACACCATATATTTT
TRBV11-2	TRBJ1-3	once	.	CASSLKPWTQNTIYF	TGTGCCAGCAGCTTAAAACCCTGGACCCAAAACACCATATATTTT
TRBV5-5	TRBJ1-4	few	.	CASTPRVREKLFF	TGTGCCAGCACCCCTCGGGTTCGGGAAAAACTGTTTTTT
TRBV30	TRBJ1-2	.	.	CAWSMDRTYGYTF	TGTGCCTGGAGTATGGACAGAACCTATGGCTACACCTTC
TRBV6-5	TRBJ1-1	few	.	CASSYSAGMNTEAFF	TGTGCCAGCAGTTACTCGGCCGGAATGAACACTGAAGCTTTCTTT
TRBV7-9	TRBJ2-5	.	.	CASSLSGSEETQYF	TGTGCCAGCAGCTTATCAGGGTCAGAAGAGACCCAGTACTTC
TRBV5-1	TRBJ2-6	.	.	CASSLMGGGANVLTF	TGCGCCAGCAGCTTGATGGGAGGTGGGGCCAACGTCCTGACTTTC
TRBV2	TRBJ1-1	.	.	CASSYQGSRTEAFF	TGTGCCAGCAGTTACCAGGGGAGTCGCACTGAAGCTTTCTTT
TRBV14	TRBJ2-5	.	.	CASSQGRDAREVETQYF	TGTGCCAGCAGCCAAGGACGGGACGCCCGAGAGGTGGAGACCCAGTACTTC
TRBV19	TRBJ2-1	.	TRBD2	CASSIDKPLAGVAEQFF	TGTGCCAGTAGTATAGACAAACCGCTAGCGGGAGTTGCGGAGCAGTTCTTC
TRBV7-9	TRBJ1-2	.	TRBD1	CASSPRQGQWHGYTF	TGTGCCAGCAGCCCCCGACAGGGGCAATGGCATGGCTACACCTTC
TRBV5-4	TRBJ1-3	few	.	CASSLGPGDGNTIYF	TGTGCCAGCAGCTTGGGCCCAGGGGACGGAAACACCATATATTTT
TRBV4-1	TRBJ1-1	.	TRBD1	CASSRLDRENTEAFF	TGTGCCAGCAGCCGTTTGGACAGGGAGAACACTGAAGCTTTCTTT
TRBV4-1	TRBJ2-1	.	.	CASSQGLPHEQFF	TGCGCCAGCAGCCAGGGTCTCCCCCATGAGCAGTTCTTC
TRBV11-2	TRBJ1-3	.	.	CASSLSFSGNTIYF	TGTGCCAGCAGCTTAAGCTTTTCTGGAAACACCATATATTTT